Listed below are T cell receptor beta chains from one sample, sequenced in a study of blood T cells in healthy people across ages. TCRdb ran MiXCR on the 5' RACE reads and lists one entry per CDR3 protein. This table has about 680,000 distinct CDR3 sequences, roughly 49% appearing once. Sequencing used blood. Source of these receptors: a woman between 55 and 75 years old in good health. The CDR3 runs from the conserved cysteine through the conserved F or W. The order of the fields is J gene, D gene, V gene, clone size, CDR3 DNA, CDR3 protein. D genes are given only for firm matches. Expanded clones get a size class; other rows say once, few or many, or leave the size out.

TRBJ2-5 . TRBV2 many TGTGCCAGCAGTGAGGGGGACCGGACGCAAGAGACCCAGTACTTC CASSEGDRTQETQYF
TRBJ2-7 . TRBV9 . TGTGCCAGCAGCGTCGAAGACTGCGAGCAGTACTTC CASSVEDCEQYF
TRBJ2-1 TRBD2 TRBV5-1 . TGCGCCAGCAGCCCTACCGGGACTAGCGTCAATGAGCAGTTCTTC CASSPTGTSVNEQFF
TRBJ2-1 TRBD2 TRBV7-8 few TGTGCCAGCAGCTTAGTCGGAGCGGGAGGGCCTGGTAATGAGCAGTTCTTC CASSLVGAGGPGNEQFF
TRBJ2-7 . TRBV4-1 few TGCGCCAGCAGCCAAGGGGAAGGTTACTACGAGCAGTACTTC CASSQGEGYYEQYF
TRBJ2-1 TRBD2 TRBV20-1 . TGCAGTGCTAGAGATTGGGTAGCGGGAGTCCAGCAGTTCTTC CSARDWVAGVQQFF
TRBJ2-1 TRBD2 TRBV10-3 few TGTGCCATCAGTGAGGGGGGAGGGCCGGGCCATGAGCAGTTCTTC CAISEGGGPGHEQFF
TRBJ2-3 . TRBV20-1 few TGCAGTGCTAGTATCAGGGCGGATACAGATACGCAGTATTTT CSASIRADTDTQYF
TRBJ2-5 . TRBV7-9 . TGTGCCAGCAGTGTGACTAGGACAGTCTATGTGGAGACCCAGTACTTC CASSVTRTVYVETQYF
TRBJ1-2 . TRBV29-1 many TGCAGCGCCAGGGACGCCGCGAACTATGGCTACACCTTC CSARDAANYGYTF
TRBJ1-4 . TRBV2 . TGTGCCAGCAGTGAAGGGAGAGGGGCTAATGAAAAACTGTTTTTT CASSEGRGANEKLFF
TRBJ2-5 TRBD1 TRBV28 . TGTGCCAGCAGCCCTCTACAGGGGACAGCCCAAGAGACCCAGTACTTC CASSPLQGTAQETQYF
TRBJ1-2 . TRBV20-1 few TGCAGTGCTAGGCCTTCAGGGGAGGATGGCTACACCTTC CSARPSGEDGYTF
TRBJ2-1 . TRBV6-5 . TGTGCCAGCATCGGGGCAGACGCCCTCTCCTACAATGAGCAGTTCTTC CASIGADALSYNEQFF
TRBJ2-2 . TRBV28 . TGTGCCAGCAGCTCGGCCCATCACCGCGGGGAGCTGTTTTTT CASSSAHHRGELFF
TRBJ2-1 . TRBV18 few TGTGCCAGCTCACCACCGTCCGGGCCACTGCAGTTCTTC CASSPPSGPLQFF
TRBJ2-1 TRBD2 TRBV14 . TGTGCCAGCAGCACCGGGACTAGCCCTTACAATGAGCAGTTCTTC CASSTGTSPYNEQFF
TRBJ2-1 TRBD1 TRBV6-1 few TGTGCCAGCAGTGCAGGGACAGCCAACAATGAGCAGTTCTTC CASSAGTANNEQFF
TRBJ2-3 TRBD2 TRBV24-1 . TGTGCCACCAGTATGGGACTAGCGCCGATCAGGGATACGCAGTATTTT CATSMGLAPIRDTQYF
TRBJ2-5 TRBD1 TRBV5-1 . TGCGCCAGCAGTCCCGGACAGGAAGAAGAGACCCAGTACTTC CASSPGQEEETQYF
TRBJ1-2 . TRBV28 . TGTGCCAGCAGCCAGGGGTGGTCTAACTATGGCTACACCTTC CASSQGWSNYGYTF
TRBJ2-1 . TRBV20-1 . TGCAGCCCTGAGGAGAATGAGCAGTTCTTC CSPEENEQFF
TRBJ2-7 TRBD1 TRBV6-6 many TGTGCCAGCAGTTACTCGGAGGGACAGGGCGGCGAGCAGTACTTC CASSYSEGQGGEQYF
TRBJ2-7 TRBD2 TRBV7-2 . TGTGCCAGCAGCCCCAGCGGGAAGGGGTCCTACGAGCAGTACTTC CASSPSGKGSYEQYF
TRBJ2-7 TRBD2 TRBV20-1 . TGCAGTGCGACTCTAGCGGGAGCGTCCTACGAGCAGTACTTC CSATLAGASYEQYF
TRBJ1-4 TRBD1 TRBV6-5 . TGTGCCAGCAGTAAAACTTTCAGGGGGGTCGGTGAAAAACTGTTTTTT CASSKTFRGVGEKLFF
TRBJ1-1 . TRBV29-1 . TGCAGCGTTATAAGGGACGTAAACACTGAAGCTTTCTTT CSVIRDVNTEAFF
TRBJ2-5 TRBD2 TRBV20-1 few TGCAGTGCTAGAGATATGGCGGGAGCCGAGACCCAGTACTTC CSARDMAGAETQYF